This T cell receptor beta chain was documented in a study of T cells in Graves' hyperthyroidism and ophthalmopathy. Study observations and caveats: Ophthalmopathy cases were set apart from stable hyperthyroidism by a 13 V-J model. The model made its ophthalmopathy prediction, and onset followed a median approximately 6.5 months later.

RNA transcripts were the template for amplifying TCR beta CDR3 regions. HTBI primers drove first-round RT-PCR of the TCR CDR3. One entry per CDR3 protein results from TCRdb running MiXCR on the multiplex PCR reads. The table includes roughly 500,000 distinct CDR3 sequences, 46% detected once. Germline CDR1 SEHNR, CDR2 FQNEAQ (reference sequence). The V gene lost 5 bases and the J gene lost 6 bases, with 17 bases spanning the gap. This CDR3 contains 14 residues. In regard to this clonotype: Antigen specificity is unknown.

Uncontrolled infection, other autoimmune disease, pregnancy or lactation led to exclusion. Diagnosing involved the use of clinical symptoms, serum thyroxine and TRAb, thyroid ultrasound and orbital computed tomography. Sequenced input: peripheral blood or thyroid tissue (not recorded which). This receptor was identified in an adult woman with Graves' disease, either hyperthyroidism or ophthalmopathy (not recorded which). This rearrangement joins TRBV7-9 to TRBJ2-7; TRBD2 might be the D (6 bases). The CDR3 DNA reads TGTGCCAGCAGCCGCTGGGACTCCCAGCGCGAGCAGTACTTC. It translates to CASSRWDSQREQYF.